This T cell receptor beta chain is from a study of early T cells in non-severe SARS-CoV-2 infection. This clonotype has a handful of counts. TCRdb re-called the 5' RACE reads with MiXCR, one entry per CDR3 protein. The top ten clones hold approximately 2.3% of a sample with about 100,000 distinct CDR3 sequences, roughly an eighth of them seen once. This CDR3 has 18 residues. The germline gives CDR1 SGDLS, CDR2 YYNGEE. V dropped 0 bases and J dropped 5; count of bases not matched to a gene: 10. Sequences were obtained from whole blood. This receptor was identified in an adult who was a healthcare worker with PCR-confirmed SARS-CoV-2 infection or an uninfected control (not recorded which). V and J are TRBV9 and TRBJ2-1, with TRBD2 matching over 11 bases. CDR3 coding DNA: TGTGCCAGCAGCGTAGACCCTTTAGCGGGGGGGAATAACAATGAGCAGTTCTTC. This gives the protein CASSVDPLAGGNNNEQFF.